This T cell receptor beta chain was profiled in a study of cytomegalovirus exposure and HLA in healthy donors. The study's findings and limits: Most TCRs appeared rarely, but some public TCRs recurred in many donors. The study listed roughly 150 cytomegalovirus-associated TCR beta chains. A classifier reportedly called cytomegalovirus status with high sensitivity and specificity.

This CDR3 region has 13 residues. Germline V gives CDR1 SQVTM, CDR2 ANQGSEA. Trimming at V came to 6 bases and at J to 8 bases, leaving 7 bases not matched to a gene. With respect to this clone: Its antigen is unidentified.

Some clones are missing from TCRdb's copy, which holds only in-frame ones; the method was immunoSEQ multiplex PCR. The sample lists about 200,000 clones, roughly 84% occurring once. The chain carries TRBV29-1 and TRBJ1-4; TRBD1 matches at 9 bases. Sequencing was performed on PBMCs. This clonotype originated in a woman under 30 in good health and CMV-seropositive. As DNA, the CDR3 is TGCAGCGTCGGTACAGGGGGCTTAGAAAAACTGTTTTTT. Its protein product is CSVGTGGLEKLFF.